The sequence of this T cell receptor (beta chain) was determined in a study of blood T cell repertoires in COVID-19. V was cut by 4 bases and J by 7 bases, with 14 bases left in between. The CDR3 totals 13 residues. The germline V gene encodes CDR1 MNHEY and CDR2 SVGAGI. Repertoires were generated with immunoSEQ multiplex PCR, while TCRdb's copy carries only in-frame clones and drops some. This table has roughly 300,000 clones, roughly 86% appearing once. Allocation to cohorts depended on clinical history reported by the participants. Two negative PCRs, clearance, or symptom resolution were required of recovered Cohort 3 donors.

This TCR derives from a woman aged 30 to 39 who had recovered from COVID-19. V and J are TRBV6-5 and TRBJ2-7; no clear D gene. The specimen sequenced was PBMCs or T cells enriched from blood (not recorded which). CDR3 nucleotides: TGTGCCAGCAGTTTTCGGTCTCCAGGTGAGCAGTACTTC. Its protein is CASSFRSPGEQYF.